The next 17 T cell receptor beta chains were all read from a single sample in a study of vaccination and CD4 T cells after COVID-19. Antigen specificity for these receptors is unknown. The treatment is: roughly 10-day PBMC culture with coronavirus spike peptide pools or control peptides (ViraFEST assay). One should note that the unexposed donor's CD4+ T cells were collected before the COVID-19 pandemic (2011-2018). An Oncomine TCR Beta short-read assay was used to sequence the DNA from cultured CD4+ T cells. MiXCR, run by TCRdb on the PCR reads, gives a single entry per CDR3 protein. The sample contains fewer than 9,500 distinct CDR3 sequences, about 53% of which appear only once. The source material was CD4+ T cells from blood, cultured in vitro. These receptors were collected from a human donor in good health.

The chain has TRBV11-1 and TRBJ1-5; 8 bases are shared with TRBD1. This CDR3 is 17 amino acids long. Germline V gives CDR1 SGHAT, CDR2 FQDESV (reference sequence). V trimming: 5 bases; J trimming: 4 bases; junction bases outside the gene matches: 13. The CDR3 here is CASSPPSRDRRNQPQHF. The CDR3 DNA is TGTGCCAGCAGCCCCCCATCCCGGGACAGGAGGAATCAGCCCCAGCATTTT. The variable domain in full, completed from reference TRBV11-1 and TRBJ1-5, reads EAEVAQSPRYKITEKSQAVAFWCDPISGHATLYWYRQILGQGPELLVQFQDESVVDDSQLPKDRFSAERLKGVDSTLKIQPAELGDSAMYLCASSPPSRDRRNQPQHFGDGTRLSIL.

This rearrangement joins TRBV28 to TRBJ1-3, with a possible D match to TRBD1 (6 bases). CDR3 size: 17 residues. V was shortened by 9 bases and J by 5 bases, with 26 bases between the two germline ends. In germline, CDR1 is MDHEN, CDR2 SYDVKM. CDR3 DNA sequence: TGTGCCAGTAAAGCCTTGGGGGCGATAGAGGTTAGAAACACCATATATTTT. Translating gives CASKALGAIEVRNTIYF.

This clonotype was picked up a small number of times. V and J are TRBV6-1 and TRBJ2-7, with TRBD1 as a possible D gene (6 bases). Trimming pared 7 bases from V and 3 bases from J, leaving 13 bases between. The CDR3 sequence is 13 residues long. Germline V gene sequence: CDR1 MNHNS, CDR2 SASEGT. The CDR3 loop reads CASTIDRYYEQYF. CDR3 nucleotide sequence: TGTGCCAGCACTATCGACAGGTACTACGAGCAGTACTTC.

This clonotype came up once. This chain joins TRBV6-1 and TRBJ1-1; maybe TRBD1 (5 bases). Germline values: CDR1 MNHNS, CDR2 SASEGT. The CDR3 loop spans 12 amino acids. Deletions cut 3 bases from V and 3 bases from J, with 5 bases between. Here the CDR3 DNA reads TGTGCCAGCAGTGAGACAGACACTGAAGCTTTCTTT. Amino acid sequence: CASSETDTEAFF.

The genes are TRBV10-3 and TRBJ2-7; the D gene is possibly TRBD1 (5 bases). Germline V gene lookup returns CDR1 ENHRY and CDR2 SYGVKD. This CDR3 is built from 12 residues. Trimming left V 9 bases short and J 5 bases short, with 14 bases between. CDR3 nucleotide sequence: TGTGCCATTCAGGGTTATAAGGACGAGCAGTACTTC. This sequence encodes CAIQGYKDEQYF.

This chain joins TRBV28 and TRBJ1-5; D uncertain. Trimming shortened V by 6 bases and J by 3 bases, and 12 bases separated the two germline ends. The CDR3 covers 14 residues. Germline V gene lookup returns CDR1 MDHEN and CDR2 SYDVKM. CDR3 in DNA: TGTGCCAGCAGCTATGACGGATACAATCAGCCCCAGCATTTT. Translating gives CASSYDGYNQPQHF.

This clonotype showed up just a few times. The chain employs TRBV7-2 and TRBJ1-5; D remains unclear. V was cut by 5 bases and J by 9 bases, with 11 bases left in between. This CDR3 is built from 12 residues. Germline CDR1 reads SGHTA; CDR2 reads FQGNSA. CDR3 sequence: CASSPVVGPQHF. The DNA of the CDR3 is TGTGCCAGCAGCCCGGTCGTAGGGCCCCAGCATTTT.

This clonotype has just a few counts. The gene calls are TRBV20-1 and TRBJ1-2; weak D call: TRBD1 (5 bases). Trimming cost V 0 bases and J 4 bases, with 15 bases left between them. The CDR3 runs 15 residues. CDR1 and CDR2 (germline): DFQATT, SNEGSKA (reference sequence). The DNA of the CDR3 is TGCAGTGCTAGAGAGCAGGGAACTGCCTCCTATGGCTACACCTTC. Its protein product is CSAREQGTASYGYTF.

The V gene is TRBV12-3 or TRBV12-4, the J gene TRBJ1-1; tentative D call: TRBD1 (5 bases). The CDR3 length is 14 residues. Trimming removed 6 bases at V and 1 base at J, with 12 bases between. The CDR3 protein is CASRQQVTNTEAFF. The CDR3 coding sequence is TGTGCCAGCAGACAACAGGTCACGAACACTGAAGCTTTCTTT.

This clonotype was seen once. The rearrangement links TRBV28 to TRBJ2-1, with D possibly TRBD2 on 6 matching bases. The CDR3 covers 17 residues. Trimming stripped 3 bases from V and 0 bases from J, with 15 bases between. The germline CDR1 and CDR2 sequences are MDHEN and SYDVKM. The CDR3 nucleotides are TGTGCCAGCAGTTTGCTCGGTAGCGGAACCTCCTACAATGAGCAGTTCTTC. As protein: CASSLLGSGTSYNEQFF.

As DNA, the CDR3 is TGTGCCACCAGCAGAGACCTAATTACTAGCGGGAGAGTGGGCGAGCAGTACTTC. Amino acid sequence: CATSRDLITSGRVGEQYF. This chain joins TRBV15 and TRBJ2-7; 11 bases match TRBD2. There are 18 residues in the CDR3. CDR1 is LNHNV and CDR2 is YYDKDF in the germline V gene (reference sequence). The trim removed 0 bases at V and 6 bases at J, leaving 13 bases unmatched.

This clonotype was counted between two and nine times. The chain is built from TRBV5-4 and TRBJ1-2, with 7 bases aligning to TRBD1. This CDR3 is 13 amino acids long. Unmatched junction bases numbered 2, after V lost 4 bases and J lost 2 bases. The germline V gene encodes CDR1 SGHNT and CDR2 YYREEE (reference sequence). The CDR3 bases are TGTGCCAGCAGCCCGACAGGGAACTATGGCTACACCTTC. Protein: CASSPTGNYGYTF.

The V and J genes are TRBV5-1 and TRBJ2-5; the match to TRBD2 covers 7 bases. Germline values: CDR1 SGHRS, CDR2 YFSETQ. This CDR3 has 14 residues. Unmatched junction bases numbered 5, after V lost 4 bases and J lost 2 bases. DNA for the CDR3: TGCGCCAGCAGCCCCCGGGGGGATCAAGAGACCCAGTACTTC. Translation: CASSPRGDQETQYF. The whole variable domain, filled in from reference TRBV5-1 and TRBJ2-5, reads KAGVTQTPRYLIKTRGQQVTLSCSPISGHRSVSWYQQTPGQGLQFLFEYFSETQRNKGNFPGRFSGRQFSNSRSEMNVSTLELGDSALYLCASSPRGDQETQYFGPGTRLLVL.

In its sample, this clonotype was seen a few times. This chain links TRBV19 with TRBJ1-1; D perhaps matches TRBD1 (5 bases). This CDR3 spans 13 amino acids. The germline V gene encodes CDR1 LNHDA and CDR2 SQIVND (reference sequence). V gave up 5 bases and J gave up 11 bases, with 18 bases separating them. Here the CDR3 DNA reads TGTGCCAGTAGTCCGGACACCCCAGAGAGTGCTTTCTTT. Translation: CASSPDTPESAFF.

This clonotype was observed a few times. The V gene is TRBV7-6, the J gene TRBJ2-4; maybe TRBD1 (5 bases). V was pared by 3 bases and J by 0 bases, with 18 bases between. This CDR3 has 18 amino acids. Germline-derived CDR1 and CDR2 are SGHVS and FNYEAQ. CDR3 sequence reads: CASSFGLPAGRAKNIQYF. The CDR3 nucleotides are TGTGCCAGCAGCTTCGGGTTACCGGCAGGGCGAGCCAAAAACATTCAGTACTTC.

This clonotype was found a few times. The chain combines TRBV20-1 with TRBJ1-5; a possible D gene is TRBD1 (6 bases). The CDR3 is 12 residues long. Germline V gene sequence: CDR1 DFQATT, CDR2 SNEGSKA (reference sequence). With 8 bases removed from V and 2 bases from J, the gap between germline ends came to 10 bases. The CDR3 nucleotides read TGCAGTCAGGGGACCGGCAATCAGCCCCAGCATTTT. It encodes CSQGTGNQPQHF.

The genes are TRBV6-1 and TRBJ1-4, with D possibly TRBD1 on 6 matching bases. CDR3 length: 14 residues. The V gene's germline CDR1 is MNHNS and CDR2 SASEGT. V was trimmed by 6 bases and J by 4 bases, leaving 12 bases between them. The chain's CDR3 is CASSPTGHNEKLFF. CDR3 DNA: TGTGCCAGCAGCCCTACAGGGCATAATGAAAAACTGTTTTTT.